This entry lists 16 T cell receptor beta chains sequenced from one sample in a study of cytomegalovirus exposure and HLA in healthy donors. In the PCR, 60 Vbeta and 13 Jbeta primers were used. Using immunoSEQ multiplex PCR, the repertoire was profiled, and TCRdb retains in-frame clones only, with some absent. The sample shows 150,000 or so clones, 75% to 80% of them seen only once. Material: PBMCs. All receptors derive from a man over 45 in good health and CMV-seropositive.

This sequence joins TRBV13 and TRBJ1-6, with D tentatively TRBD1 (5 bases). CDR3 length equals 16 residues. Germline CDR1 reads PRHDT; CDR2 reads FYEKMQ (reference sequence). V lost 5 bases and J 9 bases, leaving 20 bases between the germline ends. The CDR3 DNA reads as TGTGCCAGCAGCCCAGGGCAGGGTCGGCGTCTTTCACCCCTCCACTTT. It encodes CASSPGQGRRLSPLHF.

V is TRBV20-1 and J is TRBJ2-1; TRBD1 aligns across 12 bases. The CDR3 runs 11 residues. Per germline, CDR1 DFQATT and CDR2 SNEGSKA (reference sequence). V dropped 3 bases and J dropped 15; count of bases not matched to a gene: 3. CDR3 in amino acids: CSASGDRGPFF. As DNA, the CDR3 is TGCAGTGCTAGTGGGGACAGGGGGCCGTTCTTC.

This clone was seen a few times. V usage is TRBV25-1 and J usage is TRBJ2-7, with D perhaps TRBD1 (6 bases). The germline CDR1 and CDR2 sequences are MGHDK and SYGVNS. The ends were cut back, 4 bases at V and 0 bases at J, with 10 bases in the middle. CDR3 size: 14 residues. This chain's CDR3 is CASSGTASSYEQYV. As DNA, the CDR3 is TGTGCCAGCAGTGGGACAGCCAGCTCCTACGAGCAGTACGTC.

This clone was counted a few times. The gene calls are TRBV27 and TRBJ1-5; TRBD1 aligns across 11 bases. V lost 7 bases to trimming and J lost 0 bases; unmatched junction nucleotides: 11. The germline V gene has CDR1 MNHEY and CDR2 SMNVEV (reference sequence). The CDR3 length is 18 residues. The CDR3 protein is CASTKDRGPVGSNQPQHF. Written as DNA, the CDR3 is TGTGCCAGCACCAAGGACAGGGGGCCAGTAGGTAGCAATCAGCCCCAGCATTTT.

The chain recombines TRBV11-3 with TRBJ2-2; 7 bases align to TRBD1. V dropped 3 bases and J dropped 5; count of bases not matched to a gene: 3. CDR1 and CDR2 (germline): SGHNT, YENEEA. This CDR3 region has 14 residues. CDR3 region: CASSFTGVTGELFF. The CDR3 region has the DNA TGTGCCAGCAGCTTCACAGGGGTAACCGGGGAGCTGTTTTTT.

This rearrangement joins TRBV6-5 to TRBJ2-2; TRBD1 is a possible D gene (6 bases). V was trimmed by 4 bases and J by 3 bases, leaving 9 bases between them. Germline CDR1 reads MNHEY; CDR2 reads SVGAGI. The CDR3 is 14 amino acids. The CDR3 bases are TGTGCCAGCAGTTCTGGGGGCTACACCGGGGAGCTGTTTTTT. This encodes CASSSGGYTGELFF.

The rearrangement links TRBV7-9 to TRBJ1-1, with 10 bases that match TRBD1. Germline assignment: CDR1 SEHNR and CDR2 FQNEAQ (reference sequence). The CDR3 sequence is 14 residues long. V trimming: 4 bases; J trimming: 5 bases; junction bases outside the gene matches: 4. The chain's CDR3 is CASSSPDRGTEAFF. As DNA, the CDR3 is TGTGCCAGCAGCTCGCCGGACAGGGGGACTGAAGCTTTCTTT.

In nucleotides, the CDR3 is TGTGCCAGCAGCGTGTCTGGACTAGCGGGGGACGACTTATACACAGATACGCAGTATTTT. This sequence encodes CASSVSGLAGDDLYTDTQYF. This chain links TRBV9 with TRBJ2-3; 13 positions agree with TRBD2. V lost 2 bases to trimming and J lost 2 bases; unmatched junction nucleotides: 14. The CDR3 runs to 20 residues. Germline CDR1 reads SGDLS; CDR2 reads YYNGEE.

The genes are TRBV7-9 and TRBJ1-6, with a tentative D call TRBD1 (6 bases). Germline CDR1 is SEHNR and CDR2 is FQNEAQ (reference sequence). The germline V and J ends were trimmed by 5 bases and 5 bases, with 16 bases remaining between them. The CDR3 sequence is 16 residues long. The DNA of the CDR3 is TGTGCCAGCAGCCTGGAGAGGACAGAAAATAATTCACCCCTCCACTTT. This translates into CASSLERTENNSPLHF.

This chain connects TRBV5-4 to TRBJ1-3; no clear D. V lost 0 bases to trimming and J lost 0 bases, with 7 bases between them. Germline CDR1 is SGHNT and CDR2 is YYREEE (reference sequence). This CDR3 has 15 residues. The CDR3 nucleotides are TGTGCCAGCAGCTTGGCCCTGAGCTCTGGAAACACCATATATTTT. This codes for CASSLALSSGNTIYF.

The chain has TRBV7-2 and TRBJ1-3; tentatively, D is TRBD1 (5 bases). Germline V gene sequence: CDR1 SGHTA, CDR2 FQGNSA. The CDR3 contains 12 residues. The CDR3 region has the DNA TGTGGTGGGGGGTACTCTGGAAACACCATATATTTT. This gives the protein CGGGYSGNTIYF.

This clone was seen only once. The chain recombines TRBV5-6 with TRBJ2-2; 9 nucleotides agree with TRBD1. With 4 bases clipped from V and 3 bases from J, the junction kept 4 bases outside the gene matches. Germline V gene data show CDR1 as SGHDT and CDR2 as YYEEEE. The CDR3 length is 15 residues. The CDR3 DNA is TGTGCCAGCAGCCACCGGGACAGGGACACCGGGGAGCTGTTTTTT. It translates to CASSHRDRDTGELFF. The full variable domain, rest sourced from reference TRBV5-6 and TRBJ2-2, is DAGVTQSPTHLIKTRGQQVTLRCSPKSGHDTVSWYQQALGQGPQFIFQYYEEEERQRGNFPDRFSGHQFPNYSSELNVNALLLGDSALYLCASSHRDRDTGELFFGEGSRLTVL.

The chain uses TRBV29-1 and TRBJ2-4, with D tentatively TRBD2 (5 bases). In germline, CDR1 is SQVTM, CDR2 ANQGSEA. The CDR3 is made up of 13 amino acids. Trimming removed 0 bases at V and 8 bases at J, with 11 bases between. The CDR3 sequence: CSVEDGPGDIQYF. In nucleotides, the CDR3 is TGCAGCGTTGAAGATGGACCCGGGGACATTCAGTACTTC.

The V call is TRBV7-2, the J call TRBJ2-3, with TRBD2 matching over 8 bases. With 1 base clipped from V and 0 bases from J, the junction kept 9 bases outside the gene matches. CDR3 length: 18 amino acids. Per the germline V gene, CDR1 is SGHTA and CDR2 is FQGNSA. The CDR3 is CASSLVAVRGASTDTQYF. The CDR3 DNA is TGTGCCAGCAGCTTAGTCGCGGTGCGGGGGGCAAGCACAGATACGCAGTATTTT.

The rearrangement links TRBV4-1 to TRBJ2-6, with D uncertain. This CDR3 is 17 amino acids long. Per germline, CDR1 MGHRA and CDR2 YSYEKL. V lost 1 base and J 4 bases, leaving 14 bases between the germline ends. For the CDR3, the DNA is TGCGCCAGCAGCCAAGCAGGTCCAAAGGCGGGGGCCAACGTCCTGACTTTC. It codes for CASSQAGPKAGANVLTF.

This rearrangement joins TRBV19 to TRBJ1-1, with a weak D call TRBD1 (5 bases). In germline, CDR1 is LNHDA, CDR2 SQIVND (reference sequence). Between the trimmed V and J ends, which lost 4 bases and 3 bases, there was a span of 15 bases. The CDR3 runs to 15 residues. In DNA, the CDR3 is TGTGCCAGTAGTAAAGCGGGACTAGGGGACACTGAAGCTTTCTTT. Protein product: CASSKAGLGDTEAFF. Using reference TRBV19 and TRBJ1-1 for the parts outside the CDR3, the full variable domain is DGGITQSPKYLFRKEGQNVTLSCEQNLNHDAMYWYRQDPGQGLRLIYYSQIVNDFQKGDIAEGYSVSREKKESFPLTVTSAQKNPTAFYLCASSKAGLGDTEAFFGQGTRLTVV.